This TCR beta chain was recorded in a study of identical twins. This clonotype came up many times. Its antigen is as yet unknown. Study results and caveats: Models underestimated out-of-frame TCR alpha sharing in monozygotic twins.

Unique molecular identifiers were in the cDNA, with template-switch universal primer binding. Each CDR3 protein gets one entry after TCRdb re-called the 5' RACE reads with MiXCR. The sample lists 410,000 or so distinct CDR3 sequences, about 18% occurring once. This sequence originates from a man in his fifties in good health. The sequenced material came from naive T cells sorted from blood.

The CDR3 region has the DNA TGCGCCAGCAGCTACGGAGGACTAGCGGGGGGGCTGGAGCAGTTCTTC. Residues: CASSYGGLAGGLEQFF. The chain couples TRBV5-1 to TRBJ2-1; the match to TRBD2 covers 15 bases. Germline CDR1 is SGHRS and CDR2 is YFSETQ. The junction had 8 bases not matched to a gene; V was cut back by 3 bases and J by 10 bases. This CDR3 has 16 residues.